The present entry profiles one T cell receptor beta chain with its context. This entry belongs to a study of blood T cells in healthy people across ages. A second PCR, run for about 6 to 12 cycles, used a sample-barcoded 5' primer plus a J-beta primer mix. TCRdb independently ran MiXCR on the 5' RACE reads; one entry per CDR3 protein. This sample has 1.8 million or so distinct CDR3 sequences, with about 39% found just once. Researchers collected 9.5 to 10 milliliters of peripheral blood from every single donor. From germline, CDR1 is ENHRY and CDR2 SYGVKD. With 4 bases clipped from V and 6 bases from J, the junction kept 6 bases outside the gene matches. This CDR3 spans 14 amino acids.

The TCR sequence derives from a human donor in good health. Sequencing input: blood. The rearrangement uses TRBV10-3 and TRBJ1-5, with 7 bases that match TRBD1. The CDR3 nucleotides read TGTGCCATCAGTGCGCCAGGGGGAAGTCAGCCCCAGCATTTT. Its protein product is CAISAPGGSQPQHF.